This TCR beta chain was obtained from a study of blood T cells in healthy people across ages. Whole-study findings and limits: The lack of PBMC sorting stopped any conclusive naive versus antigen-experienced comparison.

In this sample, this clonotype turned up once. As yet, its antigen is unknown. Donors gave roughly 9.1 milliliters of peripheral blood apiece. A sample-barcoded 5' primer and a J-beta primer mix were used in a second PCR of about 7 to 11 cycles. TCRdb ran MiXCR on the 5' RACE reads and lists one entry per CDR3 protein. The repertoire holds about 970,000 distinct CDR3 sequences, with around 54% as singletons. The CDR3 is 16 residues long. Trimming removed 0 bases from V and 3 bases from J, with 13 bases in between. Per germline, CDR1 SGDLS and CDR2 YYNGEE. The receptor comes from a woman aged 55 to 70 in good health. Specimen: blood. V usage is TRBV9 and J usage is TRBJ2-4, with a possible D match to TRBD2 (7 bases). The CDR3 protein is CASSVDRGGHKNIQYF. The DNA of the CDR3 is TGTGCCAGCAGCGTAGATCGCGGGGGACACAAAAACATTCAGTACTTC.